This is a list of T cell receptor beta chains from one sample in a study of shared T cell receptors in the human thymus. Data came from immunoSEQ multiplex PCR; TCRdb stores just in-frame clones and leaves some out. The sample includes some 700,000 clones, 85% to 90% seen only once; the top ten take around 0.01%. The same sample was also studied in work on human thymus T cells.

The sample was thymocytes. The receptors were sampled from a boy in the first two years of life with a congenital heart defect. Both conserved end residues are trimmed from each CDR3.

v_call	j_call	cdr3_aa
TRBV7-7	TRBJ2-2	ASSVGLAGDGTGELF
TRBV5-6	TRBJ2-1	ASSFQGGGNEQF
TRBV4-2	TRBJ1-4	ASSPQQGDEKLF
TRBV5-6	TRBJ2-4	ASSLETPTGAKNIQY
TRBV14	TRBJ2-7	ASSQVNAGSYEQY
TRBV4-3	TRBJ2-5	ASSKGLAGGYEQY
TRBV10-2	TRBJ1-1	ASSERDSLTEAF
TRBV27	TRBJ2-1	ASSLSGGVSYNEQF
TRBV6-1	TRBJ2-7	ATLGASRDEQY
TRBV14	TRBJ2-7	ASSQDSPGLAFYEQY
TRBV6-5	TRBJ2-7	ASSRLAGAEEQY
TRBV10-3	TRBJ2-2	AISDSLITGELF
TRBV28	TRBJ2-7	ASSRGGAYEQY
TRBV25-1	TRBJ2-3	ASTGEDTQY
TRBV29-1	TRBJ2-7	SVEDSAGEFHEQY
TRBV19	TRBJ1-5	ASSIDRVSNQPQH
TRBV2	TRBJ2-7	ASSGASGRATYEQY
TRBV5-1	TRBJ1-1	ASSSMETGTMNTEAF
TRBV5-1	TRBJ1-2	ASSSGGGGAPPPTYGYT
TRBV11-2	TRBJ1-2	ASSLKVRQGAEGYT
TRBV2	TRBJ2-7	ASRATGGERSSYEQY
TRBV25-1	TRBJ1-1	ASSHSGQGAPGAF
TRBV28	TRBJ2-3	ASRARTEGVSDTQY
TRBV19	TRBJ2-7	ASSIDGTGDLEQY
TRBV9	TRBJ2-7	ASSVYDDRGHYEQY
TRBV19	TRBJ2-1	ASSIDPRGRDEQF
TRBV28	TRBJ2-1	ASSHPQDSEQF
TRBV28	TRBJ2-1	ASSNDRRGAVCVYNEQF
TRBV5-1	TRBJ2-1	ASSLGVAGGSYNEQF
TRBV15	TRBJ2-5	ATSRERETQY
TRBV18	TRBJ1-3	ASSPNTGGSGNTIY
TRBV4-3	TRBJ2-1	ASSQVAGGSSYNEQF
TRBV6-1	TRBJ1-6	ASSEDGDKSSYNSPLH
TRBV6-1	TRBJ2-7	ASRTREGYSYEQY
TRBV27	TRBJ2-2	ASSLRDKNTGELF
TRBV7-9	TRBJ1-3	ASSLWTVSGNTIY
TRBV7-9	TRBJ1-4	ASSLGMGQGRKNEKLF
TRBV5-1	TRBJ2-1	ASSFSSGTKNEQF
TRBV5-4	TRBJ2-1	ASSLKTSGRPYHSYNEQF
TRBV28	TRBJ2-7	ASSFPPGDAEQY
TRBV27	TRBJ2-1	ASSSPQAGEYNEQF
TRBV28	TRBJ2-1	ASSLRWTGLGEQF
TRBV15	TRBJ2-7	ATSRAQSRGHNYEQY
TRBV10-1	TRBJ2-6	ASSESILGTGKSSGANVLT
TRBV6-6	TRBJ2-7	ASSPAVAGAYEQY
TRBV28	TRBJ2-1	ASSPVRGGGAPPEQF
TRBV6-6	TRBJ2-7	ASLPGQFSGEQY
TRBV18	TRBJ2-7	ASSLTDSYEQY
TRBV28	TRBJ1-5	ASTHFPGGSRQPQH
TRBV19	TRBJ1-5	ASSPVERGNQPQH
TRBV14	TRBJ2-1	ASSQDPGLAGLYNEQF
TRBV7-9	TRBJ1-5	ASSLSGAFYQPQH
TRBV19	TRBJ1-2	ATLGGADYGYT
TRBV13	TRBJ1-4	ASSLRDGTGGEKLF
TRBV6-4	TRBJ2-3	ASSPGTSGMGDTQY
TRBV6-5	TRBJ2-7	ASRGRYEQY